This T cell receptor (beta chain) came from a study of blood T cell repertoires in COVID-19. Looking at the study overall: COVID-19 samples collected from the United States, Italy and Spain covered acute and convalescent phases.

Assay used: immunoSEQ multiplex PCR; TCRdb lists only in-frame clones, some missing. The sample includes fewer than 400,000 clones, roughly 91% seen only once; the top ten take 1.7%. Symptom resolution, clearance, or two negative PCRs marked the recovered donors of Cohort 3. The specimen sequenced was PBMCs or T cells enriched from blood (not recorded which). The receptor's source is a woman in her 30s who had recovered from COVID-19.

The CDR3 nucleotides read TGTGCCAGCAGCTTATACAGGGGTACTAATGAAAAACTGTTTTTT. Its translation is CASSLYRGTNEKLFF. The V gene is TRBV7-2, the J gene TRBJ1-4; 7 bases align to TRBD1. Germline values: CDR1 SGHTA, CDR2 FQGNSA. The CDR3 loop spans 15 amino acids. V was clipped by 2 bases and J by 2 bases; unmatched bases: 2.